This T cell receptor (beta chain) was sequenced for a study of T cell repertoires in cytomegalovirus infection. Study-level background: Both recently identified HLA-C-restricted and well-studied HLA-B-restricted CMV epitopes were used in the study. CMV infection plus the matching HLA type was flagged by public TCR beta signatures.

Broader study findings: Totalled public TCR beta family frequency picked out people who carried CMV plus the relevant HLA. What dominated the ex vivo response were HLA-C-restricted CMV-specific TCR beta clonotypes.

This clonotype was found a few times. Antigen unknown. CDR3 length equals 15 residues. Germline CDR1 is MNHEY and CDR2 is SMNVEV (reference sequence). The V gene lost 2 bases and the J gene lost 0 bases, with 8 bases spanning the gap. Each CDR3 protein is one row after TCRdb ran MiXCR on the reads. The sample has approximately 56,000 distinct CDR3 sequences, roughly 21% seen once. The material sequenced was CD8+ T cells from cultured PBMCs, taken from culture after CMV antigen stimulation. The origin of this receptor is a human donor in good health (CMV status not recorded). Some clones in this sample may be carry-over from other donors' samples. J is TRBJ2-4 and V is TRBV27; possibly TRBD1 for D (5 bases). In nucleotides, the CDR3 is TGTGCCAGCAGTTTACAGGGCATAGCCAAAAACATTCAGTACTTC. Translated, it gives CASSLQGIAKNIQYF.